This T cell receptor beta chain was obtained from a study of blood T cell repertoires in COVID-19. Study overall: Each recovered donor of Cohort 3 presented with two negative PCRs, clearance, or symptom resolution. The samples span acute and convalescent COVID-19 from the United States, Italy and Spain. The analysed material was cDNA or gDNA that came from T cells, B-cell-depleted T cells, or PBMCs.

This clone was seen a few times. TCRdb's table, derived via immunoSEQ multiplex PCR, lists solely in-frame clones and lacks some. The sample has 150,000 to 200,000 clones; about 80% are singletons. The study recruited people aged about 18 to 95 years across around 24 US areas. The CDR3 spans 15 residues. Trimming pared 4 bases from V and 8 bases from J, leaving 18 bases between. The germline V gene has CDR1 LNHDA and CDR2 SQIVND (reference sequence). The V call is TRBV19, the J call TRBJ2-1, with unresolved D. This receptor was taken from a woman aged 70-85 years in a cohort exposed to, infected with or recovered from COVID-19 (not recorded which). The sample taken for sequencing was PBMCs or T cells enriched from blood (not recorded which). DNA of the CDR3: TGTGCCAGTAGTAGGGTTAGTGTTCGCGGCGATGAGCAGTTCTTC. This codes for CASSRVSVRGDEQFF.